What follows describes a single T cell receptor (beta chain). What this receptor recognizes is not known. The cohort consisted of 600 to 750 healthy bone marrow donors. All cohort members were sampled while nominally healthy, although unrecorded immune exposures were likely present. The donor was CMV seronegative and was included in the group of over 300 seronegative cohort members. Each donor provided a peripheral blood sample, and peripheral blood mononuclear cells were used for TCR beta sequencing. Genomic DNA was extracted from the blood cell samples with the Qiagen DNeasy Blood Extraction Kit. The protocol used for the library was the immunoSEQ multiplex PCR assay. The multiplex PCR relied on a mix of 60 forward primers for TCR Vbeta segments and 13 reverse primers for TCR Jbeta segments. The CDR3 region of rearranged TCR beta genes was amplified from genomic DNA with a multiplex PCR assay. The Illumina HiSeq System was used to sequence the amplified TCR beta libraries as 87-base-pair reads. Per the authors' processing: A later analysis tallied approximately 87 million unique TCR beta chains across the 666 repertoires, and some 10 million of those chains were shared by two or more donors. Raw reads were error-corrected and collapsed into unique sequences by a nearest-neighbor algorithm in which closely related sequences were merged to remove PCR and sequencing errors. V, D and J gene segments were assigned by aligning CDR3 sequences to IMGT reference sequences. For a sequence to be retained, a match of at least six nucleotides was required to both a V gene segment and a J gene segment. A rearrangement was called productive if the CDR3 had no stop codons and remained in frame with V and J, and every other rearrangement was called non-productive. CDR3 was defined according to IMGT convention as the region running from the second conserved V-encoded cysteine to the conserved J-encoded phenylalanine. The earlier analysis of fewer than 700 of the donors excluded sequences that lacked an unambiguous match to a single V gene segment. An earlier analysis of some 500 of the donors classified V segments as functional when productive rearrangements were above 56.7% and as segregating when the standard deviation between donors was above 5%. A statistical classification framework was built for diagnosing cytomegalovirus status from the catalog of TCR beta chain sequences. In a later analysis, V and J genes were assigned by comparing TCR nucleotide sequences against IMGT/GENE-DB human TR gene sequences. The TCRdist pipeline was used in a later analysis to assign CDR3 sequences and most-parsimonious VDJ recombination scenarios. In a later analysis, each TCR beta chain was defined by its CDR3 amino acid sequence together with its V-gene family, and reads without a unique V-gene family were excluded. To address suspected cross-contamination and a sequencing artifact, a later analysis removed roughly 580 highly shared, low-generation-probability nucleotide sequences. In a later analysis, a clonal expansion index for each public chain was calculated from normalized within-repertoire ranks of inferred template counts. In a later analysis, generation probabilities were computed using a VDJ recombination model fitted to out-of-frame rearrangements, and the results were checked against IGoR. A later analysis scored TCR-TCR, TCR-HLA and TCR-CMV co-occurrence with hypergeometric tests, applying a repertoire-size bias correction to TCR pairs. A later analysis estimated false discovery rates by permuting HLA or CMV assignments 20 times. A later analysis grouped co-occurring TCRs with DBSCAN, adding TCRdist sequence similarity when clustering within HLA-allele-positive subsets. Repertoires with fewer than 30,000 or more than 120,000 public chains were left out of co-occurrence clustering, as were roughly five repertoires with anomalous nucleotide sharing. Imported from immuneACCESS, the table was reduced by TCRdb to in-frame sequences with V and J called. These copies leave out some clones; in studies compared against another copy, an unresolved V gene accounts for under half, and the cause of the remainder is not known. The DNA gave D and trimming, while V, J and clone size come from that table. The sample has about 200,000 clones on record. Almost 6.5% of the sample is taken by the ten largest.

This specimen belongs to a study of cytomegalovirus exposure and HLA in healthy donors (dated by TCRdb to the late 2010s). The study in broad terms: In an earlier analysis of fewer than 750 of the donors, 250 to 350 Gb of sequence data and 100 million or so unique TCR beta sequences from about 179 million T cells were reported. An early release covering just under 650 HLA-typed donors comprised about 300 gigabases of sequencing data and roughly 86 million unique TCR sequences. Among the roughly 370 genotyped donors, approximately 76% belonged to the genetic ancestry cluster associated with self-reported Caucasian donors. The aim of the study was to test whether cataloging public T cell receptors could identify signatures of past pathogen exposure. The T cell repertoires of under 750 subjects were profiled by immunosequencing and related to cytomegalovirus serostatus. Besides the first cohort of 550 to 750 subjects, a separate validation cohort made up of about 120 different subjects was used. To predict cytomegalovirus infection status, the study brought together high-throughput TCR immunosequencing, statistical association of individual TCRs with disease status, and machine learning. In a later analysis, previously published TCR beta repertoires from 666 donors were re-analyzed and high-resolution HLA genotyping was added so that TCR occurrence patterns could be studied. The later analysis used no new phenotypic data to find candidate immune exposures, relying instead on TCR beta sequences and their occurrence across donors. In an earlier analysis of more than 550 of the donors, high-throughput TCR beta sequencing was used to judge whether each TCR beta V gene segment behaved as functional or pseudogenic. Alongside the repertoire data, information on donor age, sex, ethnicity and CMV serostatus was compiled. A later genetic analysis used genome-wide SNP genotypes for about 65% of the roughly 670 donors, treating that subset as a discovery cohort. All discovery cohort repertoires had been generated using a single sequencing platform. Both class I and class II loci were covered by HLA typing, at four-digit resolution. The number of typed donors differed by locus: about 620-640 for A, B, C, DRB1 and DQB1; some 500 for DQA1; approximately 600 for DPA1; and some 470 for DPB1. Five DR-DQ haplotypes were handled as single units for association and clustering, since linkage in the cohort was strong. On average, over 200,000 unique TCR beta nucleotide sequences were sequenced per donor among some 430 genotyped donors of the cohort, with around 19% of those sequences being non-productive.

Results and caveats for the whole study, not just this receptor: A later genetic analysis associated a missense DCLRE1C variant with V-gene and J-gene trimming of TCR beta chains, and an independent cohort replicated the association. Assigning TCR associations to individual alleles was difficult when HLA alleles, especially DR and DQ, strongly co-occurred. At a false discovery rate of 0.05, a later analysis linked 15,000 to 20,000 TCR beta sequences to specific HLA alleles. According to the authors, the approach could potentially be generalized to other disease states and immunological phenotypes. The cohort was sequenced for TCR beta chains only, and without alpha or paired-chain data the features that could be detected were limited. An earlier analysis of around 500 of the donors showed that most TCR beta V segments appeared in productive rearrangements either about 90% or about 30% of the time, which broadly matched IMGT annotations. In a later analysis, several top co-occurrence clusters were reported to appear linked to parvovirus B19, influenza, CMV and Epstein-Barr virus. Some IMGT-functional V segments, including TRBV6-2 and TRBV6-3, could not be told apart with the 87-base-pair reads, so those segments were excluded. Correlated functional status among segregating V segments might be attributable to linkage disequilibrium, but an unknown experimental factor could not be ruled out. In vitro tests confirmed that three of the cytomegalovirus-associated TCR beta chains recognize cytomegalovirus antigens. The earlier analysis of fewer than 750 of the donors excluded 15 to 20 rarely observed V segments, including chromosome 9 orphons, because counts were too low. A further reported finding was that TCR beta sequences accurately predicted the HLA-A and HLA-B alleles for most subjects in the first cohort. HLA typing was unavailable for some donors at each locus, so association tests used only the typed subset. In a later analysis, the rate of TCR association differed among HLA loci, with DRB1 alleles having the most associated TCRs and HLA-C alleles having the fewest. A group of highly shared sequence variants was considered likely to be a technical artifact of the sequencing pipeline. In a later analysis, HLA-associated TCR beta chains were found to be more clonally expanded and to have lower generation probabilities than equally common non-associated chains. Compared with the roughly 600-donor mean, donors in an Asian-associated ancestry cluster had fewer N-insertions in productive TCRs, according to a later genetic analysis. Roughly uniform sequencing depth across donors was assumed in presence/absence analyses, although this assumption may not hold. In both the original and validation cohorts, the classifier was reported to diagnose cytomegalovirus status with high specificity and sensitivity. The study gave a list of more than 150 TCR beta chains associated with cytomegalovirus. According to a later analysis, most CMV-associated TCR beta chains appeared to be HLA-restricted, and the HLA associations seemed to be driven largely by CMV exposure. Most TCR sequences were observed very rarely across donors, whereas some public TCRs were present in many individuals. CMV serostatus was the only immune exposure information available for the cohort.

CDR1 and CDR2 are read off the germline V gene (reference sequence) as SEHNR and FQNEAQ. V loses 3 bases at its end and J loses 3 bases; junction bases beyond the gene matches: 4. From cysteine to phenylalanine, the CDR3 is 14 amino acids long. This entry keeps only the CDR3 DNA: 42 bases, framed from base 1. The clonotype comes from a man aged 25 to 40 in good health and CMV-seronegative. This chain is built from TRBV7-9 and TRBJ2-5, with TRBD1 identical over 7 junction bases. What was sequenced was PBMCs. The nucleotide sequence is TGTGCCAGCAGCTTGAACAGGGGCGAAGAGACCCAGTACTTC. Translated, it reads CASSLNRGEETQYF.